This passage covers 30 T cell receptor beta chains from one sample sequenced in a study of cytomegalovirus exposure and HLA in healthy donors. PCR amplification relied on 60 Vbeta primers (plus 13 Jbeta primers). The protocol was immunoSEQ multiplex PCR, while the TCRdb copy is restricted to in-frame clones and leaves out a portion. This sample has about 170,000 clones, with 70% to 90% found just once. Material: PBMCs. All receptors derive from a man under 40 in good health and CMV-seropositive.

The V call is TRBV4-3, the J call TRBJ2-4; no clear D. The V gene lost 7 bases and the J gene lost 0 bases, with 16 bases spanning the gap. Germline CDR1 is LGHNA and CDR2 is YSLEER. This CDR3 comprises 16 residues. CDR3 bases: TGCGCCAGCATCTCAACATCGCCTCTAGCCAAAAACATTCAGTACTTC. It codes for CASISTSPLAKNIQYF.

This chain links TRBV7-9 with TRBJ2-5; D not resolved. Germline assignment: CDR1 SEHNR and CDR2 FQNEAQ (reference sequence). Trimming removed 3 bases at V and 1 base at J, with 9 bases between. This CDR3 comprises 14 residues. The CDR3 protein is CASSFWAVQETQYF. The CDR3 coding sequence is TGTGCCAGCAGCTTCTGGGCCGTCCAAGAGACCCAGTACTTC.

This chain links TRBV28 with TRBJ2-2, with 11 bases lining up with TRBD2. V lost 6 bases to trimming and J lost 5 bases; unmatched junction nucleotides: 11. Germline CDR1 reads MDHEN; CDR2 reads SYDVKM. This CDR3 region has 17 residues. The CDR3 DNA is TGTGCCAGCAGCTCCTATCTAGCGGGGGGAGAAACCGGGGAGCTGTTTTTT. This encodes CASSSYLAGGETGELFF.

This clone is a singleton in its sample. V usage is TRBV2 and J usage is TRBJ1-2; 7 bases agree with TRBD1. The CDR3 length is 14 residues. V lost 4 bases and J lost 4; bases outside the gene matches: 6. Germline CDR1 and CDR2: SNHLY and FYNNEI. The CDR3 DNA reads TGTGCCAGCAGTGGACAGGGAGTTTTCTATGGCTACACCTTC. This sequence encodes CASSGQGVFYGYTF.

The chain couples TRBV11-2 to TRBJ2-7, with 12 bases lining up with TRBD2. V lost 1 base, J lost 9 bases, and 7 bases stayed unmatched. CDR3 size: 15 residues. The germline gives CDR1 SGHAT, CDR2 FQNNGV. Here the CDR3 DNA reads TGTGCCAGCAGCTTAGGGCCGGGACTAGCGGGTTGGCAGTACGTC. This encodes CASSLGPGLAGWQYV.

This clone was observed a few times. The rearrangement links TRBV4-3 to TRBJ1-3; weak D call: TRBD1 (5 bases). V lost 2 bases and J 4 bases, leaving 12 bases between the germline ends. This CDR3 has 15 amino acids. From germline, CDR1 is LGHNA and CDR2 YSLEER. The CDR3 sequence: CASSQPDSRGNTIYF. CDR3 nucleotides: TGCGCCAGCAGCCAACCTGACAGTAGGGGAAACACCATATATTTT.

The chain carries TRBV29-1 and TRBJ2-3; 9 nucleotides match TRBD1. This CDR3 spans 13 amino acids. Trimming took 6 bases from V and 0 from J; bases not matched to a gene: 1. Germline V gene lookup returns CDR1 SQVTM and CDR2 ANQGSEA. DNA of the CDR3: TGCAGCGTGGACAGGGGAAGCACAGATACGCAGTATTTT. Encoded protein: CSVDRGSTDTQYF.

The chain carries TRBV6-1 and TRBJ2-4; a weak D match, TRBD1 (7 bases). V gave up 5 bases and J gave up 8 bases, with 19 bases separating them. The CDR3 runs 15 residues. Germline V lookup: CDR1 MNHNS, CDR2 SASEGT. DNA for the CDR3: TGTGCCAGCAGTACCCGACAGGGAGGAACAGACATTCAGTACTTC. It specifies CASSTRQGGTDIQYF.

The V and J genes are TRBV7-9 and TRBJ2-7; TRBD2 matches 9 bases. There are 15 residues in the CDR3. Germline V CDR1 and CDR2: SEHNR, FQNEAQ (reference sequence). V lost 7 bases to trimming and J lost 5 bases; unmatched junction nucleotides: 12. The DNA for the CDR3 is TGTGCCAGCATCCGCGTGATAGCGGGAGTCCACGAGCAGTACTTC. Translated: CASIRVIAGVHEQYF.

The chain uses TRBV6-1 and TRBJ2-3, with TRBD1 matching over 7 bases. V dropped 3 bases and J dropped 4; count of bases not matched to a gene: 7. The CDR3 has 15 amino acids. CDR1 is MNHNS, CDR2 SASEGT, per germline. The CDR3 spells CASSDPTGTADTQYF. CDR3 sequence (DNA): TGTGCCAGCAGTGACCCGACAGGGACGGCAGATACGCAGTATTTT.

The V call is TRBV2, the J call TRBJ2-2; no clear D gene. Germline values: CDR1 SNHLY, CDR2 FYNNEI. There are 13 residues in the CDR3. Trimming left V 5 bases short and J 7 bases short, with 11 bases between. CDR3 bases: TGTGCCAGCAGTCCCGAGCGAGGCGGGGAGCTGTTTTTT. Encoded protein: CASSPERGGELFF.

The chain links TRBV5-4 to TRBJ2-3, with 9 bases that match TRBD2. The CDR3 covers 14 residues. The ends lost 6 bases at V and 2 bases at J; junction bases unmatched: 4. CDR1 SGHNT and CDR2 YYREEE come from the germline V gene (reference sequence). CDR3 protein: CASTQREATDTQYF. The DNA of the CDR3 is TGTGCCAGCACCCAGCGGGAGGCCACAGATACGCAGTATTTT.

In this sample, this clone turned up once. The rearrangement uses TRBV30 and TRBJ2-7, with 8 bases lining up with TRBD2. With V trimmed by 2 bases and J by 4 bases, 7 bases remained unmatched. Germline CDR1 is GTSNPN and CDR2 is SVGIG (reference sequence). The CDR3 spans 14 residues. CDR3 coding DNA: TGTGCCTGGAGTAGCGGGAGCTTTGGGTACGAGCAGTACTTC. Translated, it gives CAWSSGSFGYEQYF.

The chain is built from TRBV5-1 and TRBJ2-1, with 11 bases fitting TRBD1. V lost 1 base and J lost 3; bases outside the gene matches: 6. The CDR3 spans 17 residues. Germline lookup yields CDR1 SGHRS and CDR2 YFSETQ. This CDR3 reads CASSLRVGTGGYNEQFF. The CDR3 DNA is TGCGCCAGCAGCTTGCGGGTAGGGACAGGGGGCTACAATGAGCAGTTCTTC.

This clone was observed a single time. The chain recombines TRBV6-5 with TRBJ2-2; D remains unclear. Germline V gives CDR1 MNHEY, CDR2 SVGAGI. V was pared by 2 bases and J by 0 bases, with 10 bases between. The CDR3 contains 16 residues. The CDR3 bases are TGTGCCAGCAGTTACCGGCGGAGAACGAACACCGGGGAGCTGTTTTTT. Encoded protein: CASSYRRRTNTGELFF.

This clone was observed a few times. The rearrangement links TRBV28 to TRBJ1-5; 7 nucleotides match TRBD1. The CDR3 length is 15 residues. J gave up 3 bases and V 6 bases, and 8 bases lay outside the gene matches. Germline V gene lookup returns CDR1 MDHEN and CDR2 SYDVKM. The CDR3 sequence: CASSITGVNNQPQHF. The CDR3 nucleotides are TGTGCCAGCAGCATCACAGGGGTGAACAATCAGCCCCAGCATTTT.

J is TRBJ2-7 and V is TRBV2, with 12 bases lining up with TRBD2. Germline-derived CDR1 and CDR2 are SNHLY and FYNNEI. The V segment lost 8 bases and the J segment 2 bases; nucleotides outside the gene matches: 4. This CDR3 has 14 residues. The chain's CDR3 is CASGRLAGAYEQYF. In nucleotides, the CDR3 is TGTGCCAGCGGAAGACTAGCGGGAGCCTACGAGCAGTACTTC.

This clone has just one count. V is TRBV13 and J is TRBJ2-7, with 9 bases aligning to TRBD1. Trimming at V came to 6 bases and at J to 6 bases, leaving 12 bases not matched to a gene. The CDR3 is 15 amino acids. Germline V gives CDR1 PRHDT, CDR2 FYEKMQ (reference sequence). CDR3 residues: CASSSPGTGRGEQYF. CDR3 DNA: TGTGCCAGCAGTTCCCCCGGGACAGGGAGAGGCGAGCAGTACTTC.

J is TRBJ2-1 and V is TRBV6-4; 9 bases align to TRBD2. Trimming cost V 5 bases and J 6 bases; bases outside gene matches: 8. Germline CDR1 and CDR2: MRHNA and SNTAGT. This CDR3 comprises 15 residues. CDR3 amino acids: CASSPGGRDSNEQFF. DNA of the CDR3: TGTGCCAGCAGTCCCGGCGGGAGGGACTCCAATGAGCAGTTCTTC.

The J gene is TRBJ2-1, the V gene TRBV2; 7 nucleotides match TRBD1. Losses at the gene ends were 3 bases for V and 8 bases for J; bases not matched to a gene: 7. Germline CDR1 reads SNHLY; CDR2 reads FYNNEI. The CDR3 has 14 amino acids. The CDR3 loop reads CASSEQGELYEQFF. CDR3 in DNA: TGTGCCAGCAGTGAGCAGGGGGAGTTGTATGAGCAGTTCTTC.

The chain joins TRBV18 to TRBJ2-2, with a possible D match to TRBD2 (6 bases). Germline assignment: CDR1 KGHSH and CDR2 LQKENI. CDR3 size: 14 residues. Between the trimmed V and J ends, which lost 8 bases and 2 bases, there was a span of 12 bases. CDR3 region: CASGDGGNTGELFF. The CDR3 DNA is TGTGCCAGCGGGGACGGGGGAAACACCGGGGAGCTGTTTTTT.

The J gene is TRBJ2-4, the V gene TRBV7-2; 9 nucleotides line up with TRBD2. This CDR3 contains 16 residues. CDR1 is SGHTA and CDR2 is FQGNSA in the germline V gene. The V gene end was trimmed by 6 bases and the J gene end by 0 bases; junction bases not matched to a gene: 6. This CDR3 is CASSSLAGLAKNIQYF. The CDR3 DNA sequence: TGTGCCAGCAGTTCCCTAGCGGGGCTAGCCAAAAACATTCAGTACTTC.

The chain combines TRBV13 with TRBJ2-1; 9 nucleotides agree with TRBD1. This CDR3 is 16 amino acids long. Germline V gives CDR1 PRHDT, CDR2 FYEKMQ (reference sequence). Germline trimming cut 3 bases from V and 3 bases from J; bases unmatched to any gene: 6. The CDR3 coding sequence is TGTGCCAGCAGCTTGGGGGACAGGGTGGGCTACAATGAGCAGTTCTTC. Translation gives CASSLGDRVGYNEQFF.

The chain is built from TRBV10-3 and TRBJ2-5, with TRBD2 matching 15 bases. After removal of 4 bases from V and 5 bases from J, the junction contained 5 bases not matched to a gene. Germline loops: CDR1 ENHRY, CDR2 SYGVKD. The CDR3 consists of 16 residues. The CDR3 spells CAISGTSGRAEETQYF. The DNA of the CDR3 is TGTGCCATCAGTGGGACTAGCGGGAGGGCCGAGGAGACCCAGTACTTC.

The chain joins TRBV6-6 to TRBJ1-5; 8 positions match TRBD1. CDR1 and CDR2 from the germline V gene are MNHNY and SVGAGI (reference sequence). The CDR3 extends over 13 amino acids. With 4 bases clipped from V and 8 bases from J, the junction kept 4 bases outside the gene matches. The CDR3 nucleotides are TGTGCCAGCAGTTCGGACAGGGTCAAGCCCCAGCATTTT. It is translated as CASSSDRVKPQHF.

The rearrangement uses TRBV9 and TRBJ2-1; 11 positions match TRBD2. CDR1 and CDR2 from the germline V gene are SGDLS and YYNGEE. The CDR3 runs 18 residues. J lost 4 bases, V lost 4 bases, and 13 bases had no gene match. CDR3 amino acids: CASSSRALAGGSYNEQFF. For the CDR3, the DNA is TGTGCCAGCAGCTCGCGCGCTTTAGCGGGAGGGTCTTACAATGAGCAGTTCTTC.

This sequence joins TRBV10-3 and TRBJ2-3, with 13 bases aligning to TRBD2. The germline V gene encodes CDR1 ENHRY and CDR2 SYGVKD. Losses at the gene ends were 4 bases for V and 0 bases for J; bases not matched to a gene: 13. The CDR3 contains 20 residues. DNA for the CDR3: TGTGCCATCAGTGGTTCGACTAGCGGGAGGACCACCCGTAGCACAGATACGCAGTATTTT. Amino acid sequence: CAISGSTSGRTTRSTDTQYF.

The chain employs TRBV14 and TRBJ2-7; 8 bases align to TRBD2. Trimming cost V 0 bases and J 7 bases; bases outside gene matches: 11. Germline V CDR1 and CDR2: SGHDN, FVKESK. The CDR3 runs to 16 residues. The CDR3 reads CASSQDHAGGLWEQYF. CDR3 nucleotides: TGTGCCAGCAGCCAAGATCACGCGGGAGGCCTGTGGGAGCAGTACTTC.

The CDR3 nucleotides read TGCGCCAGCAGCCAAGATATAGGACTAGCGAACACCGGGGAGCTGTTTTTT. Translating gives CASSQDIGLANTGELFF. The chain couples TRBV4-3 to TRBJ2-2; 7 bases map to TRBD2. CDR1 is LGHNA and CDR2 is YSLEER in the germline V gene. J lost 0 bases, V lost 0 bases, and 4 bases had no gene match. The CDR3 length is 17 residues.

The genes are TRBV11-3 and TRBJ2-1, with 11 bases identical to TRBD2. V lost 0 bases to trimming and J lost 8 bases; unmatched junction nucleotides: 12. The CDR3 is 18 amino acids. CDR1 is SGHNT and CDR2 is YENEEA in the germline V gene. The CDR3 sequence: CASSLDSSGRKLGYEQFF. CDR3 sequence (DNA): TGTGCCAGCAGCTTAGATTCTAGCGGGAGGAAGTTAGGGTATGAGCAGTTCTTC.